This TCR beta chain was identified in a study of metastatic and nonmetastatic thyroid tumors. Study context: Thyroid patients, malignant and benign, had repertoires compared across blood and tumor or nodule tissue.

Every patient underwent thyroid surgery untreated. Study results and limitations: Reported TCR beta diversity, measured in blood and tumor, was significantly higher for malignant thyroid tumors than for benign nodules.

Germline V gives CDR1 SNHLY, CDR2 FYNNEI. CDR3 length: 13 amino acids. V dropped 6 bases and J dropped 5 bases, with 13 bases sitting between them. Source study methods: Built for papillary thyroid cancer, a distant-metastasis classifier drew on CDR3 differences across clinicopathological groups. TCRdb reanalyzed the PCR reads with MiXCR. It is TCRdb's table, rather than the study itself, that gives the V and J calls and clone size. Counted here are fewer than 25,000 clones, 15% to 20% occurring once; the ten biggest clones make up 25% to 30%. This clone was counted ten times or more. The antigen is unknown.

The sample consisted of blood. This TCR was recovered from a female donor with papillary thyroid cancer or a benign thyroid nodule (not recorded which). Some clones in this sample may be carry-over from other donors' samples. The J gene is TRBJ1-1, the V gene TRBV2; the D is unclear. The CDR3 DNA reads TGTGCCAGCAGCCAAGTCGAGGGAACTGAAGCTTTCTTT. As protein: CASSQVEGTEAFF.